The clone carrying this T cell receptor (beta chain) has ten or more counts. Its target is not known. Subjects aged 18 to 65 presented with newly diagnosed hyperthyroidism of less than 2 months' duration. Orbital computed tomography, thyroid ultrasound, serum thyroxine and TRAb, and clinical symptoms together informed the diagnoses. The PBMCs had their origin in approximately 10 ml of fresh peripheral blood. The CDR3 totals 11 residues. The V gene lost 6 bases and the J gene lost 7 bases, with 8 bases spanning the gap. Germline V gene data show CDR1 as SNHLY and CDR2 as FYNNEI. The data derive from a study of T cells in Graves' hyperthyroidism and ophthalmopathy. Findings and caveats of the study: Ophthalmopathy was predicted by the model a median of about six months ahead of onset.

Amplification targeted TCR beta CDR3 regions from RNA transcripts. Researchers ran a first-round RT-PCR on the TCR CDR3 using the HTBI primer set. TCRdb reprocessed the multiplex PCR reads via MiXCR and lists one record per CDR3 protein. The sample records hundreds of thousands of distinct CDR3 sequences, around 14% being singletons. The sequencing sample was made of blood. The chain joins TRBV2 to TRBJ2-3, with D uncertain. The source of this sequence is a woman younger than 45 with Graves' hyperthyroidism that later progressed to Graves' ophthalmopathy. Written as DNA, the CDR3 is TGTGCCAGCAGGGAAAGAAATACGCAGTATTTT. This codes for CASRERNTQYF.